This is a list of T cell receptor beta chains from one sample in a study of cytomegalovirus exposure and HLA in healthy donors. Profiled with immunoSEQ multiplex PCR; TCRdb holds only in-frame clones, not every one. The table shows 200,000 or so clones, with around 83% occurring only once. Sequenced material: PBMCs. These receptors all stem from a woman aged 18 to 35 in good health and CMV-seronegative. CDR3s include the opening cysteine and the closing phenylalanine or tryptophan. D genes are given only for firm matches. Only part of the rows carry a size: once, few, many, or a class if the clone is expanded.

TRBV10-2	15	-	TRBD1	TRBJ2-7	TGCGCCAGCAGTCCGACAGGGACAAGCTCCTACGAGCAGTACTTC	CASSPTGTSSYEQYF
TRBV27	15	-	TRBD1	TRBJ2-3	TGTGCCAGCAGTTCCGGGGACAGGGAGACAGATACGCAGTATTTT	CASSSGDRETDTQYF
TRBV7-6	18	-	TRBD2	TRBJ2-7	TGTGCCAGCAGCTCCGGGACTAGCGGGGGTTGGGACTACTACGAGCAGTACTTC	CASSSGTSGGWDYYEQYF
TRBV5-1	15	-	-	TRBJ2-3	TGCGCCAGCAGCTTGGGGGCGGGGTCCTCAGATACGCAGTATTTT	CASSLGAGSSDTQYF
TRBV28	11	once	-	TRBJ1-2	TGTGCCAGCAGAGCCGACAGGGGCTACACCTTC	CASRADRGYTF
TRBV9	14	-	-	TRBJ2-2	TGTGCCAGCAGCGCTTGGGGGCTTGCCGGGGAGCTGTTTTTT	CASSAWGLAGELFF
TRBV15	15	once	TRBD1	TRBJ2-1	TGTGCCACCAGCAGGACCGGGACAGGAATCGGTGAGCAGTTCTTC	CATSRTGTGIGEQFF
TRBV10-3	13	once	-	TRBJ2-5	TGTGCCATCAGTGAGTCAGCTCCGGAGACCCAGTACTTC	CAISESAPETQYF
TRBV25-1	12	-	-	TRBJ2-3	TGTGCCAGCAGTGAGGAGACAGATACGCAGTATTTT	CASSEETDTQYF
TRBV5-1	15	-	TRBD2	TRBJ2-1	TGCGCCAGCAGAAGTGCAGCGGGAGTAGGCAATGAGCAGTTCTTC	CASRSAAGVGNEQFF
TRBV2	13	-	-	TRBJ1-1	TGTGCCAGCACAGGGGTGGTAAACACTGAAGCTTTCTTT	CASTGVVNTEAFF
TRBV28	13	-	-	TRBJ1-2	TGTGCCAGCAGTTTGTCACAGTTATTATCCTACACCTTC	CASSLSQLLSYTF
TRBV6-1	15	-	TRBD2	TRBJ2-7	TGTGCCAGCAGTGAACCGGGACTAGCCGGCTACGAGCAGTACTTC	CASSEPGLAGYEQYF
TRBV4-1	14	-	TRBD1	TRBJ1-3	TGCGCCAGCAGCCAAGAAGCAGGGGGCCACACCATATATTTT	CASSQEAGGHTIYF
TRBV5-5	16	-	-	TRBJ2-7	TGTGCCAGCACCTCCATCCGCGGTAGCGGCTCCTACGAGCAGTACTTC	CASTSIRGSGSYEQYF
TRBV7-4	14	-	TRBD1	TRBJ2-5	TGTGCCAGCAGCTCTCGGACAGGCCTCAGGACCCAGTACTTC	CASSSRTGLRTQYF
TRBV19	15	-	-	TRBJ2-5	TGTGCCAGTAGTATAGAAGTAACGGGAAAAGAGACCCAGTACTTC	CASSIEVTGKETQYF
TRBV7-3	15	-	TRBD1	TRBJ1-2	TGTGCCAGCAGCTTAATCCGGACAGGGCCGGGTGGCTACACCTTC	CASSLIRTGPGGYTF
TRBV7-3	13	-	-	TRBJ1-1	TGTGCCAGCAGCCCTCGACACCTCACTGAAGCTTTCTTT	CASSPRHLTEAFF
TRBV2	13	-	TRBD1	TRBJ1-5	TGTGCCAGCAGGGGACAGTTCAATCAGCCCCAGCATTTT	CASRGQFNQPQHF
TRBV28	16	-	TRBD2	TRBJ2-1	TGTGCCAGCAGTTTATGGGGTAGCGGGGCCTACAATGAGCAGTTCTTC	CASSLWGSGAYNEQFF
TRBV10-3	17	-	TRBD1	TRBJ2-6	TGTGCCACCCGGACAGGGGGACTACGGGCTGGGGCCAACGTCCTGACTTTC	CATRTGGLRAGANVLTF
TRBV9	14	once	-	TRBJ1-5	TGTGCCAGCAGCGCAGGGGATAGCAATCAGCCCCAGCATTTT	CASSAGDSNQPQHF
TRBV9	15	-	TRBD1	TRBJ1-6	TGTGCCAGCAGTGAAACAGGGGTTCCGAATTCACCCCTCCACTTT	CASSETGVPNSPLHF
TRBV7-9	16	-	TRBD1	TRBJ1-1	TGTTCCAGCATCACTCGGACAGGAGAGAGGAACACTGAAGCTTTCTTT	CSSITRTGERNTEAFF
TRBV9	15	-	TRBD2	TRBJ2-2	TGTGCCAGCAGCGCACCGGGACTAGTATCCGGGGAGCTGTTTTTT	CASSAPGLVSGELFF
TRBV9	16	-	TRBD2	TRBJ2-5	TGTGCCAGCAGCGTATCCCCCTCTAGCGGACAAGAGACCCAGTACTTC	CASSVSPSSGQETQYF
TRBV27	15	-	-	TRBJ1-1	TGTGCCAGCAGTTCCCCTTACGGGGGAATAGGTGAAGCTTTCTTT	CASSSPYGGIGEAFF
TRBV4-1	15	-	TRBD2	TRBJ2-1	TGCGCCAGCAGCCAAGATAGCGGGAGAGAGGTTGAGCAGTTCTTC	CASSQDSGREVEQFF
TRBV19	15	-	TRBD1	TRBJ1-4	TGTGCCAGTAGTCTCCGACAGGGGCTAGAAGAAAAACTGTTTTTT	CASSLRQGLEEKLFF
TRBV2	13	-	-	TRBJ1-2	TGTGCCAGCAGTGTCGGGGGGAACTATGGCTACACCTTC	CASSVGGNYGYTF
TRBV5-1	14	-	-	TRBJ1-3	TGCGCCAGCAGCTTACAACAGGGAGGAAACACCATATATTTT	CASSLQQGGNTIYF
TRBV5-6	16	-	TRBD1	TRBJ1-6	TGTGCCAGCAGCACTCCAGGGGGCTCCTATAATTCACCCCTCCACTTT	CASSTPGGSYNSPLHF
TRBV6-6	15	-	-	TRBJ1-2	TGTGCCAGCAGTTCGCGCCGGGATTCTAACTATGGCTACACCTTC	CASSSRRDSNYGYTF
TRBV5-1	15	-	TRBD1	TRBJ1-4	TGCGCCAGCAGCCCTCAGGGGGCAACTAATGAAAAACTGTTTTTT	CASSPQGATNEKLFF
TRBV6-1	16	-	TRBD1	TRBJ1-3	TGTGCCAGCAGTGGATTGACCGACAGGGCTGGAAACACCATATATTTT	CASSGLTDRAGNTIYF
TRBV5-1	14	-	-	TRBJ2-5	TGCGCCAGCAGCTTCACAGGGCTTCAAGAGACCCAGTACTTC	CASSFTGLQETQYF
TRBV14	14	-	-	TRBJ1-2	TGTGCCAGCAGCCAAGCCCTCTTCAGCTATGGCTACACCTTC	CASSQALFSYGYTF
TRBV27	12	-	-	TRBJ2-2	TGTGCCAGCAGTAACTCGCCCGGGGAGCTGTTTTTT	CASSNSPGELFF
TRBV5-1	13	once	-	TRBJ2-3	TGCGCCAGCAGCGACGGGGTTCCAGATACGCAGTATTTT	CASSDGVPDTQYF
TRBV4-1	14	once	-	TRBJ2-3	TGCGCCAGCAGCCCGGGACACCCCACAGATACGCAGTATTTT	CASSPGHPTDTQYF
TRBV6-5	15	-	TRBD1	TRBJ1-4	TGTGCCAGCAGTTACTCGACAGGGACTAATGAAAAACTGTTTTTT	CASSYSTGTNEKLFF
TRBV5-1	15	-	TRBD2	TRBJ2-1	TGCGCCAGCAGTGGGACTAAAAGCTCCTACAATGAGCAGTTCTTC	CASSGTKSSYNEQFF
TRBV9	15	-	TRBD1	TRBJ1-2	TGTGCCAGCAGCCCGAGCGAGACAGGGGAAAATGGCTACACCTTC	CASSPSETGENGYTF
TRBV13	15	-	TRBD2	TRBJ2-1	TGTGCCAGCAGCCGAGCGGGGGGATTCTACAATGAGCAGTTCTTC	CASSRAGGFYNEQFF
TRBV6-6	16	-	TRBD2	TRBJ2-1	TGTGCCAGCAGTTACGTTTCGGGCCTAGCGGACGATGAGCAGTTCTTC	CASSYVSGLADDEQFF
TRBV19	14	-	-	TRBJ2-3	TGTGCCAGTAGTACCCAGGTGTCCACAGATACGCAGTATTTT	CASSTQVSTDTQYF
TRBV6-5	14	-	-	TRBJ2-2	TGTGCCAGCAGCCTAAGTGTATCCTCCGGGGAGCTGTTTTTT	CASSLSVSSGELFF
TRBV7-9	15	-	TRBD2	TRBJ2-3	TGTGCCAGCACCGCTACGGGGGGACGCACAGATACGCAGTATTTT	CASTATGGRTDTQYF